The 9 T cell receptor beta chains in this list originate from one sample, sequenced in a study of identical twins. One entry per CDR3 protein, called by TCRdb with MiXCR from the 5' RACE reads. The sample carries around 960,000 distinct CDR3 sequences, roughly an eighth recorded once. These records were also assigned to another study, of yellow fever vaccine responses in identical twins.

What was sequenced was PBMCs. Receptor source: a woman in her late teens or twenties in good health.

This clonotype occurred a few times. This rearrangement joins TRBV29-1 to TRBJ2-7; the match to TRBD2 covers 7 bases. Germline values: CDR1 SQVTM, CDR2 ANQGSEA. The CDR3 covers 16 residues. V lost 5 bases to trimming and J lost 2 bases; unmatched junction nucleotides: 15. CDR3 amino acids: CSVSPPGGISPYEQYF. CDR3 nucleotide sequence: TGCAGCGTTTCACCCCCGGGGGGAATTTCCCCCTACGAGCAGTACTTC.

Only a few counts were recorded for this clonotype. This chain connects TRBV5-1 to TRBJ2-5, with 7 bases matching TRBD1. The ends lost 4 bases at V and 9 bases at J; junction bases unmatched: 9. CDR1 is SGHRS, CDR2 YFSETQ, per germline. The CDR3 covers 13 residues. DNA of the CDR3: TGCGCCAGCAGCCTCCGGGACCAGGGGGCCCAGTACTTC. This encodes CASSLRDQGAQYF.

There are a few counts of this clonotype. This sequence joins TRBV4-2 and TRBJ2-1; 7 bases map to TRBD2. V shed 0 bases and J 2 bases; nucleotides not matched to a gene: 1. The germline V gene has CDR1 LGHNA and CDR2 YNFKEQ. The CDR3 length is 15 residues. The CDR3 region is CASSQDSGPYNEQFF. In nucleotides, the CDR3 is TGTGCCAGCAGCCAAGATAGCGGGCCCTACAATGAGCAGTTCTTC.

About this clonotype itself: One junction end does not reproduce the germline sequence, and a read error may be involved. The chain combines TRBV12-3 or TRBV12-4 with TRBJ2-5; possibly TRBD2 for D (5 bases). The CDR3 consists of 14 residues. In DNA, the CDR3 is TGTGCCAGCAGTGTAGCGAGAGACCAAGAGACCCAGTACTTC. Amino acid sequence: CASSVARDQETQYF.

The V gene is TRBV28, the J gene TRBJ2-5; 7 bases fit TRBD1. The CDR3 is made up of 14 amino acids. The J segment lost 5 bases and the V segment lost 6 bases, leaving 9 bases of the junction unmatched. Looked up from germline, CDR1 is MDHEN and CDR2 is SYDVKM. CDR3 region: CASSPTEGAETQYF. As DNA, the CDR3 is TGTGCCAGCAGCCCGACAGAGGGGGCGGAGACCCAGTACTTC. The full variable domain, completed using reference TRBV28 and TRBJ2-5, is DVKVTQSSRYLVKRTGEKVFLECVQDMDHENMFWYRQDPGLGLRLIYFSYDVKMKEKGDIPEGYSVSREKKERFSLILESASTNQTSMYLCASSPTEGAETQYFGPGTRLLVL.

The chain combines TRBV2 with TRBJ2-3, with D perhaps TRBD1 (5 bases). The CDR3 is 11 amino acids. Germline V gene sequence: CDR1 SNHLY, CDR2 FYNNEI. Between the trimmed V and J ends, which lost 10 bases and 4 bases, there was a span of 9 bases. CDR3 protein: CATRVPDTQYF. The CDR3 DNA is TGTGCCACCAGGGTCCCAGATACGCAGTATTTT. Combining the CDR3 with reference TRBV2 and TRBJ2-3 gives the whole variable domain EPEVTQTPSHQVTQMGQEVILRCVPISNHLYFYWYRQILGQKVEFLVSFYNNEISEKSEIFDDQFSVERPDGSNFTLKIRSTKLEDSAMYFCATRVPDTQYFGPGTRLTVL.

The sample holds a few counts of this clonotype. J is TRBJ1-1 and V is TRBV12-3 or TRBV12-4, with 9 bases fitting TRBD1. This CDR3 comprises 16 residues. V gave up 5 bases and J gave up 5 bases; unmatched junction bases: 12. The CDR3 DNA follows: TGTGCCAGCAGTAGGGACAGGGTTTTATTGGCAACTGAAGCTTTCTTT. Amino acids: CASSRDRVLLATEAFF.

This rearrangement joins TRBV7-9 to TRBJ1-2; perhaps TRBD1 as D (5 bases). V was cut by 3 bases and J by 4 bases, with 12 bases left in between. This CDR3 spans 14 amino acids. CDR1 and CDR2 from the germline V gene are SEHNR and FQNEAQ (reference sequence). The CDR3 spells CASSLVETAYGYTF. CDR3 nucleotides: TGTGCCAGCAGCTTGGTAGAGACAGCCTATGGCTACACCTTC.

This chain links TRBV5-6 with TRBJ1-2, with a tentative D call TRBD1 (6 bases). CDR3 length: 15 amino acids. The V gene lost 4 bases and the J gene lost 7 bases, with 20 bases spanning the gap. Per the germline V gene, CDR1 is SGHDT and CDR2 is YYEEEE. In DNA form, the CDR3 reads TGTGCCAGCAGCCCCTTGGGGGGCGCGTATTTTGGCTACACCTTC. This translates into CASSPLGGAYFGYTF.